This is a list of T cell receptor beta chains from one sample in a study of blood T cell repertoires in COVID-19. Some clones are missing from TCRdb's copy, which holds only in-frame ones; the method was immunoSEQ multiplex PCR. The data contain approximately 170,000 clones, 84% of them singletons. The sample taken for sequencing was PBMCs or T cells enriched from blood (not recorded which). The receptors were sampled from a woman aged 45-60 years who had recovered from COVID-19. The CDR3 runs from the conserved cysteine through the conserved F or W. A D gene is named only where the DNA matches it firmly. Not all rows give a size; the values are once, few, many and, for expanded clones, a class.

v_call: TRBV28
clone_size: -
j_call: TRBJ1-4
d_call: -
cdr3_nt: TGTGCCAGCAGCCCAGGGTTTAGTCGGGTGTTTTTT
cdr3_aa: CASSPGFSRVFF

v_call: TRBV28
clone_size: -
j_call: TRBJ1-2
d_call: TRBD1
cdr3_nt: TGTGCCAGCAGCTCAACCATCACAGGGGGCCACTATGGCTACACCTTC
cdr3_aa: CASSSTITGGHYGYTF

v_call: TRBV19
clone_size: -
j_call: TRBJ1-1
d_call: TRBD1
cdr3_nt: TGTGCCAGTACCCCCGGGACAGGACGTGGAGCTTTCTTT
cdr3_aa: CASTPGTGRGAFF

v_call: TRBV28
clone_size: -
j_call: TRBJ2-5
d_call: -
cdr3_nt: TGTGCCAGCAGCGCCCCCCCAGGCAAAGAGACCCAGTACTTC
cdr3_aa: CASSAPPGKETQYF

v_call: TRBV28
clone_size: -
j_call: TRBJ2-7
d_call: -
cdr3_nt: TGTGCCAGCAGCAGGACACCCACCTACGAGCAGTACTTC
cdr3_aa: CASSRTPTYEQYF

v_call: TRBV7-2
clone_size: -
j_call: TRBJ2-1
d_call: TRBD2
cdr3_nt: TGTGCCAGCAGCTCGCCCCATCAGCGGGGGGTCTCCTACAATGAGCAGTTCTTC
cdr3_aa: CASSSPHQRGVSYNEQFF

v_call: TRBV4-1
clone_size: -
j_call: TRBJ2-7
d_call: -
cdr3_nt: TGCGCCAGCAGCCAGACTACCTCCTACGAGCAGTACTTC
cdr3_aa: CASSQTTSYEQYF

v_call: TRBV7-8
clone_size: -
j_call: TRBJ2-5
d_call: -
cdr3_nt: TGTGCCAGCAGCTTAGATCAGGGAACCAAAGAGACCCAGTACTTC
cdr3_aa: CASSLDQGTKETQYF

v_call: TRBV18
clone_size: -
j_call: TRBJ1-6
d_call: -
cdr3_nt: TGTGCCAGCTCACCCGGAGGTTATAATTCACCCCTCCACTTT
cdr3_aa: CASSPGGYNSPLHF

v_call: TRBV19
clone_size: -
j_call: TRBJ1-6
d_call: -
cdr3_nt: TGTGCCAGTAGTATAGATCTTACCAGGGCACCACCCCTCCACTTT
cdr3_aa: CASSIDLTRAPPLHF

v_call: TRBV5-4
clone_size: -
j_call: TRBJ2-1
d_call: TRBD1
cdr3_nt: TGTGCCAGCAGCATACAGGGGACCGTCTCCTACAATGAGCAGTTCTTC
cdr3_aa: CASSIQGTVSYNEQFF

v_call: TRBV27
clone_size: -
j_call: TRBJ1-5
d_call: -
cdr3_nt: TGTGCCAGCAGTTGGGGGGGTACTAATCAGCCCCAGCATTTT
cdr3_aa: CASSWGGTNQPQHF

v_call: TRBV3-1/TRBV3-2
clone_size: few
j_call: TRBJ2-7
d_call: TRBD1
cdr3_nt: TGTGCCAGCAGCCAAGGGGACAGGGCATCGGTTGAGCAGTACTTC
cdr3_aa: CASSQGDRASVEQYF

v_call: TRBV25-1
clone_size: -
j_call: TRBJ2-2
d_call: -
cdr3_nt: TGTGCCAGCAGGGGGGCCGTGGACACCGGGGAGCTGTTTTTT
cdr3_aa: CASRGAVDTGELFF

v_call: TRBV3-1/TRBV3-2
clone_size: -
j_call: TRBJ1-2
d_call: TRBD1
cdr3_nt: TGTGCCAGCAGCCAAGATGGGACAGGGCATGGCTACACCTTC
cdr3_aa: CASSQDGTGHGYTF

v_call: TRBV2
clone_size: few
j_call: TRBJ1-4
d_call: TRBD1
cdr3_nt: TGTGCCAGCATCAGGGGGCTTGATGAAAAACTGTTTTTT
cdr3_aa: CASIRGLDEKLFF

v_call: TRBV18
clone_size: -
j_call: TRBJ2-3
d_call: TRBD2
cdr3_nt: TGTGCCAGCTCACAGCTAGCGGGGGCAGATACGCAGTATTTT
cdr3_aa: CASSQLAGADTQYF

v_call: TRBV28
clone_size: -
j_call: TRBJ2-7
d_call: TRBD1
cdr3_nt: TGTGCCAGCAGAACCTTTTTTCCGGGACAGGGTGGGAAGAGCTCCTACGAGCAGTACTTC
cdr3_aa: CASRTFFPGQGGKSSYEQYF

v_call: TRBV6-2/TRBV6-3
clone_size: few
j_call: TRBJ2-2
d_call: TRBD1
cdr3_nt: TGTGCCAGCAGTTACCCCACAGGGGGCAGCACCGGGGAGCTGTTTTTT
cdr3_aa: CASSYPTGGSTGELFF

v_call: TRBV2
clone_size: -
j_call: TRBJ2-5
d_call: TRBD2
cdr3_nt: TGTGCCAGCAGGACCACGGGGGGGCGGGAGACCCAGTACTTC
cdr3_aa: CASRTTGGRETQYF

v_call: TRBV28
clone_size: -
j_call: TRBJ2-7
d_call: -
cdr3_nt: TGTGCCAGCAGTTTATCCTCTGGCCAGTTCCACGAGCAGTACTTC
cdr3_aa: CASSLSSGQFHEQYF

v_call: TRBV9
clone_size: -
j_call: TRBJ2-7
d_call: -
cdr3_nt: TGTGCCAGCAGCGTAGGAGACTCCTTACCCTACGAGCAGTACTTC
cdr3_aa: CASSVGDSLPYEQYF

v_call: TRBV28
clone_size: -
j_call: TRBJ2-7
d_call: -
cdr3_nt: TGTGCCAGCAGTTTAGTGGGCCGTTTCGACGAGCAGTACTTC
cdr3_aa: CASSLVGRFDEQYF

v_call: TRBV7-2
clone_size: few
j_call: TRBJ2-5
d_call: TRBD2
cdr3_nt: TGTGCCAGCAGCAACCGGGACTACGATCAAGAGACCCAGTACTTC
cdr3_aa: CASSNRDYDQETQYF

v_call: TRBV7-9
clone_size: -
j_call: TRBJ2-7
d_call: TRBD1
cdr3_nt: TGTGCCAGCAGCCATTACCGGGACAGACGACTGGGAGAGCAGTACTTC
cdr3_aa: CASSHYRDRRLGEQYF

v_call: TRBV7-7
clone_size: -
j_call: TRBJ2-5
d_call: TRBD1
cdr3_nt: TGTGCTAGCAGCTTACACGGGACAGGGCAAGAGACCCAGTACTTC
cdr3_aa: CASSLHGTGQETQYF

v_call: TRBV7-8
clone_size: -
j_call: TRBJ1-3
d_call: TRBD1
cdr3_nt: TGTGCCAGCAGCATTACAGGGGGGGCGTCTGGAAACACCATATATTTT
cdr3_aa: CASSITGGASGNTIYF

v_call: TRBV28
clone_size: -
j_call: TRBJ2-7
d_call: -
cdr3_nt: TGTGCCAGCAGTTCTGGCAAGTCCTACGAGCAGTACTTC
cdr3_aa: CASSSGKSYEQYF

v_call: TRBV18
clone_size: -
j_call: TRBJ2-1
d_call: -
cdr3_nt: TGTGCCAGCTCACCTCCGGGTCCCAACAATGAGCAGTTCTTC
cdr3_aa: CASSPPGPNNEQFF

v_call: TRBV4-3
clone_size: -
j_call: TRBJ2-1
d_call: TRBD2
cdr3_nt: TGCGCCAGCAGCCAAGATTTAGCGGGAGGGGGTGAGCAGTTCTTC
cdr3_aa: CASSQDLAGGGEQFF

v_call: TRBV4-2
clone_size: -
j_call: TRBJ2-7
d_call: TRBD1
cdr3_nt: TGTGCCAGCAGCCAAGAGATGGGACAGGGGAAGGAGCAGTACTTC
cdr3_aa: CASSQEMGQGKEQYF

v_call: TRBV6-5
clone_size: -
j_call: TRBJ2-2
d_call: TRBD2
cdr3_nt: TGTGCCAGCATTCAAGGGGTTAGCGGGACGGGGGAGCTGTTTTTT
cdr3_aa: CASIQGVSGTGELFF

v_call: TRBV7-3
clone_size: -
j_call: TRBJ1-1
d_call: TRBD1
cdr3_nt: TGTGCCAGCAGCTTAAGCGCGACAGGGAATACTGAAGCTTTCTTT
cdr3_aa: CASSLSATGNTEAFF

v_call: TRBV9
clone_size: -
j_call: TRBJ2-6
d_call: -
cdr3_nt: TGTGCCAGCAGCGCCCCGGCTGGGGCCAACGTCCTGACTTTC
cdr3_aa: CASSAPAGANVLTF

v_call: TRBV27
clone_size: once
j_call: TRBJ1-2
d_call: -
cdr3_nt: TGTGCCAGCAGACCAGACAGTAACTATGGCTACACCTTC
cdr3_aa: CASRPDSNYGYTF

v_call: TRBV7-2
clone_size: -
j_call: TRBJ1-6
d_call: -
cdr3_nt: TGTGCCAGCAGCTTATGGCAGGAAGGAAATTCACCCCTCCACTTT
cdr3_aa: CASSLWQEGNSPLHF

v_call: TRBV19
clone_size: -
j_call: TRBJ2-7
d_call: TRBD1
cdr3_nt: TGTGCCAGTAGTACTCGAGGACAGGGTAGGTCCTACGAGCAGTACTTC
cdr3_aa: CASSTRGQGRSYEQYF